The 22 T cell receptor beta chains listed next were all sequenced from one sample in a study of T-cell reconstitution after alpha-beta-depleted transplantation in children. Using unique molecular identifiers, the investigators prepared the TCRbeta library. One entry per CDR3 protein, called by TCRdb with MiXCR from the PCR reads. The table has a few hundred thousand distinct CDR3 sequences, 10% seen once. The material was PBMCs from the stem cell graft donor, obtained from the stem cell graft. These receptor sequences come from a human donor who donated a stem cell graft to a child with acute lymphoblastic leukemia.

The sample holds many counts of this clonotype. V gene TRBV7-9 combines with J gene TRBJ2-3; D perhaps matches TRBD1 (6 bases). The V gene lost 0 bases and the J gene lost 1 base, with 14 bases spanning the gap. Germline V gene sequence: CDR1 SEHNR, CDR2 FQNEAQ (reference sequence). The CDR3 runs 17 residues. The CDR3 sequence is CASSLAPTGIGTDTQYF. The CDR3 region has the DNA TGTGCCAGCAGCTTAGCGCCCACAGGGATAGGCACAGATACGCAGTATTTT.

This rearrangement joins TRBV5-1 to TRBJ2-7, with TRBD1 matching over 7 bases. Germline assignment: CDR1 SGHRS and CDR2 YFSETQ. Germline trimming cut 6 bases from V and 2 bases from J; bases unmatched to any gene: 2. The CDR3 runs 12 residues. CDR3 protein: CASTDRAYEQYF. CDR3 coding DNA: TGCGCCAGCACCGACAGGGCCTACGAGCAGTACTTC.

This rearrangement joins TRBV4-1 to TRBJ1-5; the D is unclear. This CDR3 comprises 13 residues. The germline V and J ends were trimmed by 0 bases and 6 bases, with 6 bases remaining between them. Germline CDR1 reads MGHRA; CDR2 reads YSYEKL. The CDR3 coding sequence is TGCGCCAGCAGCCAAGAGAGGGTTCAGCCCCAGCATTTT. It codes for CASSQERVQPQHF.

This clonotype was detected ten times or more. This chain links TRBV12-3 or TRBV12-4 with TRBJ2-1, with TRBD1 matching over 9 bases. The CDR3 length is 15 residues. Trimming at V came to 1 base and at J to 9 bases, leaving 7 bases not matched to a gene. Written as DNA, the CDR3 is TGTGCCAGCAGTTTAGGGGCAGGACAGGGGACTGAGCAGTTCTTC. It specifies CASSLGAGQGTEQFF.

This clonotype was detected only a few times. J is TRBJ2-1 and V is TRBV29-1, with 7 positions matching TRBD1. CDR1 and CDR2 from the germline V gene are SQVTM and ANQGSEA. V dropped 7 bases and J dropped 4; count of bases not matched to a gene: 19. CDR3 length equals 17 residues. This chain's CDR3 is CSGAFGEGGAFYNEQFF. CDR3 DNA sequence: TGCAGCGGGGCATTTGGGGAAGGGGGCGCGTTTTACAATGAGCAGTTCTTC.

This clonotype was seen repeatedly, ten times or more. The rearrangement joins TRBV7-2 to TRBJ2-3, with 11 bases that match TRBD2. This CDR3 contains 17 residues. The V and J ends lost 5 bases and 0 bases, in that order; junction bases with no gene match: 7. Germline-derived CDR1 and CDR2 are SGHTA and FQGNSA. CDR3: CASSHWGLAVSTDTQYF. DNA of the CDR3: TGTGCCAGCAGCCATTGGGGACTAGCGGTTAGCACAGATACGCAGTATTTT.

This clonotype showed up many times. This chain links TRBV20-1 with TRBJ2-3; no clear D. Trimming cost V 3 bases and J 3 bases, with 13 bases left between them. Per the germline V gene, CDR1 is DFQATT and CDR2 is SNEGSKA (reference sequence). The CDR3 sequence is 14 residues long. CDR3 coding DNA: TGCAGTGCTAGTAGCCTGATCCTGACAGATACGCAGTATTTT. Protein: CSASSLILTDTQYF.

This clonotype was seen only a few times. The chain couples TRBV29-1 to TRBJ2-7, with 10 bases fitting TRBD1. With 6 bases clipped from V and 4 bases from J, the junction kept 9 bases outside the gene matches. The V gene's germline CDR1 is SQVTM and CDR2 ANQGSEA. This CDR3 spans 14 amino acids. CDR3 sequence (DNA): TGCAGCGTGGCCGGACAGGGGGTTCGGTACGAGCAGTACTTC. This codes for CSVAGQGVRYEQYF.

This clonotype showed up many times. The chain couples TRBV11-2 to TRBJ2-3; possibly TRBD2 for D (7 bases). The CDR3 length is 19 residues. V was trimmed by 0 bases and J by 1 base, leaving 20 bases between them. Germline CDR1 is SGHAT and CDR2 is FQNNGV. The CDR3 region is CASSLEPLARGRGTDTQYF. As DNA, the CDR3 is TGTGCCAGCAGCTTAGAGCCCCTAGCGCGGGGGCGCGGCACAGATACGCAGTATTTT.

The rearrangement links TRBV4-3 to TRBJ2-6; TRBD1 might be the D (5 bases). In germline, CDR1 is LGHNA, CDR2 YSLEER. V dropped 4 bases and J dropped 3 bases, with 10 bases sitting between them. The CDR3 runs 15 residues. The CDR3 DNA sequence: TGCGCCAGCAGCCCAGGGATAGGTGGGGCCAACGTCCTGACTTTC. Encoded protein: CASSPGIGGANVLTF.

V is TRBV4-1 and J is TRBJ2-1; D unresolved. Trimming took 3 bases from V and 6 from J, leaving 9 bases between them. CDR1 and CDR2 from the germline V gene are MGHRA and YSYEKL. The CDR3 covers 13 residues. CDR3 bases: TGCGCCAGCAGCCACGCGCAGGTCAATGAGCAGTTCTTC. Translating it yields CASSHAQVNEQFF.

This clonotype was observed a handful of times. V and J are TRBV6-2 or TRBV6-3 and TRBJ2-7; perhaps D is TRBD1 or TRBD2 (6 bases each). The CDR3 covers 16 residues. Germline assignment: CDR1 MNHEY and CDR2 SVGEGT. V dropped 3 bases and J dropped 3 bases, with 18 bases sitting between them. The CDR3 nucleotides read TGTGCCAGCAGTTATGACCCCTTCAGGGGAGGCTACGAGCAGTACTTC. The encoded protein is CASSYDPFRGGYEQYF.

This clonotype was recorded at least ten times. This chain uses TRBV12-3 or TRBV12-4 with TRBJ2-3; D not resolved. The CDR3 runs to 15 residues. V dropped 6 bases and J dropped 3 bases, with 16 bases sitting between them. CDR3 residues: CASSPIDKITDTQYF. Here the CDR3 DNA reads TGTGCCAGCAGCCCCATCGACAAGATTACAGATACGCAGTATTTT.

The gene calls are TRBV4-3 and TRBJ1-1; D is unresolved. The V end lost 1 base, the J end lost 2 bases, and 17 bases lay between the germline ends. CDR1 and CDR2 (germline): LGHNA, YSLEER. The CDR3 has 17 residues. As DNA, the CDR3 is TGCGCCAGCAGCCAAGGTTCGGGCAGGCTAATTAACACTGAAGCTTTCTTT. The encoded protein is CASSQGSGRLINTEAFF.

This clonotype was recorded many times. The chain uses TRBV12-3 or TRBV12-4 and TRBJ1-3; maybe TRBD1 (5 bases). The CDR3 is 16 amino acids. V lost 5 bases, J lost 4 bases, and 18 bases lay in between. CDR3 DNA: TGTGCCAGCAGTGATAGGAAAGGGACGGGAGGAAACACCATATATTTT. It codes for CASSDRKGTGGNTIYF.

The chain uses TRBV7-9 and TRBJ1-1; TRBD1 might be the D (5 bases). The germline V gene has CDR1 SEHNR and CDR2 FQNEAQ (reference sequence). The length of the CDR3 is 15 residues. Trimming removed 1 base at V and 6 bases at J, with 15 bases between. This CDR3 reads CASSLVQGRGAEAFF. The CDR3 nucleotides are TGTGCCAGCAGCTTAGTTCAGGGCAGAGGCGCTGAAGCTTTCTTT.

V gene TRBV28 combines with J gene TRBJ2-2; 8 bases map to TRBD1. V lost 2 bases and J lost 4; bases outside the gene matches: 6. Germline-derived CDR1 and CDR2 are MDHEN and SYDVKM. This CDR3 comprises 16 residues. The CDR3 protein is CASSLRGQVLTGELFF. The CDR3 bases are TGTGCCAGCAGTTTAAGGGGACAGGTTCTCACCGGGGAGCTGTTTTTT.

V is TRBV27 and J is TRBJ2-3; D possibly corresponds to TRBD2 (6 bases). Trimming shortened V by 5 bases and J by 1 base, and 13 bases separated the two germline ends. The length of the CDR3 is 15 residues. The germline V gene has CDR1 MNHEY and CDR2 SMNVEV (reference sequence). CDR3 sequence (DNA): TGTGCCAGCAGTCCGGCGGGGCGGGGCACAGATACGCAGTATTTT. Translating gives CASSPAGRGTDTQYF.

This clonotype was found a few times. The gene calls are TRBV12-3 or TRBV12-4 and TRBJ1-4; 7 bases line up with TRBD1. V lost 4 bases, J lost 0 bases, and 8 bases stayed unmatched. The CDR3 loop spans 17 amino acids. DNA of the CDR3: TGTGCCAGCAGTTACCGTCAGGGGGATGCAACTAATGAAAAACTGTTTTTT. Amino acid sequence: CASSYRQGDATNEKLFF.

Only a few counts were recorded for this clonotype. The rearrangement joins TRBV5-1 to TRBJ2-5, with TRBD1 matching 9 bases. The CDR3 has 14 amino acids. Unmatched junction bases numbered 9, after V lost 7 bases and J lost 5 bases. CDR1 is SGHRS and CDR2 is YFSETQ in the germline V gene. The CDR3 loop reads CASARDRVVETQYF. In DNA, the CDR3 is TGCGCCAGCGCCAGGGACAGGGTGGTGGAGACCCAGTACTTC.

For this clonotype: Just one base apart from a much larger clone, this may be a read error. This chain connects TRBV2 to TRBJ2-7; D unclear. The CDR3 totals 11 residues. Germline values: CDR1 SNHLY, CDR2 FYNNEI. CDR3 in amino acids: CASREDYEQYF. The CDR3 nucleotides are TGTGCCAGCAGGGAAGACTACGAGCAGTACTTC.

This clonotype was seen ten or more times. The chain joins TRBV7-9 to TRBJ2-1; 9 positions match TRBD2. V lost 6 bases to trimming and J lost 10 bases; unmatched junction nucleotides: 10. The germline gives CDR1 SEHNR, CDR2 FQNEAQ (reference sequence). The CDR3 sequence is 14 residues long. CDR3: CASRAGTSTQEQFF. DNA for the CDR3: TGTGCCAGCAGGGCCGGGACTAGCACCCAGGAGCAGTTCTTC.